Listed below are T cell receptor beta chains from one sample, sequenced in a study of early T cells in non-severe SARS-CoV-2 infection. Using its own MiXCR run on the 5' RACE reads, TCRdb lists one record per CDR3 protein. The data hold under 70,000 distinct CDR3 sequences, with around 5.2% observed a single time. The specimen sequenced was whole blood. These receptors originate from an adult who was a healthcare worker with PCR-confirmed SARS-CoV-2 infection or an uninfected control (not recorded which). CDR3s include the opening cysteine and the closing phenylalanine or tryptophan. Fields, in order: clone size, J gene, D gene, V gene, CDR3 DNA, CDR3 protein. The D gene is left open where the match is weak. Size is stated for part of the rows, as once, few or many counts, or as a class when the clone is expanded.

abundance: many; j_gene: TRBJ1-5; d_gene: .; v_gene: TRBV6-5; CDR3nt: TGTGCCAGCAGTTTGGGTTTTGGGCAGCCCCAGCATTTT; CDR3aa: CASSLGFGQPQHF
abundance: few; j_gene: TRBJ2-3; d_gene: .; v_gene: TRBV6-1; CDR3nt: TGTGCCACTCGCACAGATACGCAGTATTTT; CDR3aa: CATRTDTQYF
abundance: few; j_gene: TRBJ2-1; d_gene: .; v_gene: TRBV7-7; CDR3nt: TGTGCTAGCAGCACCCAAGGGGCGGCTTACAATGAGCAGTTCTTC; CDR3aa: CASSTQGAAYNEQFF
abundance: many; j_gene: TRBJ1-1; d_gene: .; v_gene: TRBV4-3; CDR3nt: TGCGCCAGCAGCCAAGAGTACAGGGTCACTGAAGCTTTCTTT; CDR3aa: CASSQEYRVTEAFF
abundance: many; j_gene: TRBJ1-5; d_gene: .; v_gene: TRBV2; CDR3nt: TGTGCCAGCAGCGAGGGAGGCAGGAGGGACAATCAGCCCCAGCATTTT; CDR3aa: CASSEGGRRDNQPQHF
abundance: .; j_gene: TRBJ1-3; d_gene: .; v_gene: TRBV30; CDR3nt: TGTGCCTGGATATCAAACAGCTTTGGAAACACCATATATTTT; CDR3aa: CAWISNSFGNTIYF
abundance: many; j_gene: TRBJ2-7; d_gene: .; v_gene: TRBV20-1; CDR3nt: TGCAGTGCCCCAGGCGCGCCAGGGGCCCCGCCCTACGAGCAGTACTTC; CDR3aa: CSAPGAPGAPPYEQYF
abundance: many; j_gene: TRBJ1-6; d_gene: TRBD1; v_gene: TRBV30; CDR3nt: TGTGCCTGGAACCGGGACAGAAATTCACCCCTCCACTTT; CDR3aa: CAWNRDRNSPLHF
abundance: many; j_gene: TRBJ1-2; d_gene: TRBD1; v_gene: TRBV4-2; CDR3nt: TGTGCCAGCAGCCAAGCCGGACAGGGAGGCTATGGCTACACCTTC; CDR3aa: CASSQAGQGGYGYTF
abundance: .; j_gene: TRBJ2-2; d_gene: .; v_gene: TRBV2; CDR3nt: TGTGCCAGCAGTGATATTCCCCCCGGCGGGCCCGGAGGAACCGGGGAGCTGTTTTTT; CDR3aa: CASSDIPPGGPGGTGELFF
abundance: many; j_gene: TRBJ1-1; d_gene: .; v_gene: TRBV30; CDR3nt: TGTGCCTGGAGTGCCCAGGGGACCACTGAAGCTTTCTTT; CDR3aa: CAWSAQGTTEAFF
abundance: many; j_gene: TRBJ1-2; d_gene: TRBD1; v_gene: TRBV20-1; CDR3nt: TGCAGTGCGCCCAAAACAGGGGATCACGGCTACACCTTC; CDR3aa: CSAPKTGDHGYTF
abundance: many; j_gene: TRBJ2-7; d_gene: TRBD2; v_gene: TRBV7-2; CDR3nt: TGTGCCAGCAGCTTCCCGACTAGCGGGAGGGCCAACAATCCCTACGAGCAGTACTTC; CDR3aa: CASSFPTSGRANNPYEQYF
abundance: many; j_gene: TRBJ1-1; d_gene: .; v_gene: TRBV15; CDR3nt: TGTGCCACCAGCAGAGAGCCCCGGGGTCAGCAGAACACTGAAGCTTTCTTT; CDR3aa: CATSREPRGQQNTEAFF
abundance: many; j_gene: TRBJ2-7; d_gene: .; v_gene: TRBV20-1; CDR3nt: TGCAGTGCTAGGGTCTTGGGGGGCCTGGGAGACGAGCAGTACTTC; CDR3aa: CSARVLGGLGDEQYF
abundance: many; j_gene: TRBJ2-5; d_gene: .; v_gene: TRBV2; CDR3nt: TGTGCCAGCAGTGAACCAGTTGTGACCCAGTACTTC; CDR3aa: CASSEPVVTQYF
abundance: few; j_gene: TRBJ2-7; d_gene: TRBD1; v_gene: TRBV7-8; CDR3nt: TGTGCCAGCAGCTGGACAGGGTTCTACGAGCAGTACTTC; CDR3aa: CASSWTGFYEQYF
abundance: many; j_gene: TRBJ1-3; d_gene: .; v_gene: TRBV3-1; CDR3nt: TGTGCCAGCAGCCATACCGGGACCCGCTCTGGAAACACCATATATTTT; CDR3aa: CASSHTGTRSGNTIYF
abundance: many; j_gene: TRBJ2-1; d_gene: .; v_gene: TRBV7-2; CDR3nt: TGTGCCAGCAGTTCCTACTTACTCAATACCGAGCAGTTCTTC; CDR3aa: CASSSYLLNTEQFF
abundance: .; j_gene: TRBJ2-5; d_gene: TRBD1; v_gene: TRBV29-1; CDR3nt: TGCAGCGTTGAAGTGGGCAGGGGGCGAGAGACCCAGTACTTC; CDR3aa: CSVEVGRGRETQYF
abundance: many; j_gene: TRBJ2-5; d_gene: TRBD2; v_gene: TRBV11-1; CDR3nt: TGTGCCAGCAGCTTGAGACTAGCGGGCCAAGAGACCCAGTACTTC; CDR3aa: CASSLRLAGQETQYF
abundance: many; j_gene: TRBJ1-5; d_gene: .; v_gene: TRBV10-2; CDR3nt: TGCGCCAGCAGTGAGACCAGGGTTGGAGGACGTAGCAATCAGCCCCAGCATTTT; CDR3aa: CASSETRVGGRSNQPQHF
abundance: many; j_gene: TRBJ1-4; d_gene: .; v_gene: TRBV2; CDR3nt: TGTGCCAGCTCCGGACAGTACAATGAAAAACTGTTTTTT; CDR3aa: CASSGQYNEKLFF
abundance: .; j_gene: TRBJ2-3; d_gene: .; v_gene: TRBV3-1; CDR3nt: TGTGCCAGCAGCCAAGAGTGGGGAGATACGCAGTATTTT; CDR3aa: CASSQEWGDTQYF
abundance: many; j_gene: TRBJ2-1; d_gene: .; v_gene: TRBV24-1; CDR3nt: TGTGCCACCAGTGCACTTACAGGGATTCACAATGAGCAGTTCTTC; CDR3aa: CATSALTGIHNEQFF
abundance: many; j_gene: TRBJ1-1; d_gene: .; v_gene: TRBV5-6; CDR3nt: TGTGCCAGCAGCTCGCGGCCGCTTCAGGTGAACACTGAAGCTTTCTTT; CDR3aa: CASSSRPLQVNTEAFF
abundance: few; j_gene: TRBJ2-1; d_gene: .; v_gene: TRBV29-1; CDR3nt: TGCAGCGTTGAACCTTTATCAGGCTACAATGAGCAGTTCTTC; CDR3aa: CSVEPLSGYNEQFF
abundance: few; j_gene: TRBJ2-3; d_gene: .; v_gene: TRBV7-2; CDR3nt: TGTGCCAGCAGCTTCGGCAGGTCTTCACTGGGGGCGGATACGCAGTATTTT; CDR3aa: CASSFGRSSLGADTQYF
abundance: many; j_gene: TRBJ2-7; d_gene: .; v_gene: TRBV6-5; CDR3nt: TGTGCCAGCAGTTACCCGGGGCAACGGGGCGAGCAGTACTTC; CDR3aa: CASSYPGQRGEQYF
abundance: few; j_gene: TRBJ1-6; d_gene: TRBD1; v_gene: TRBV25-1; CDR3nt: TGTGCCACTACGGACAGGGGAAGCTCACCCCTCCACTTT; CDR3aa: CATTDRGSSPLHF
abundance: few; j_gene: TRBJ1-5; d_gene: TRBD1; v_gene: TRBV28; CDR3nt: TGTGCCAGCAACTACCTACAGGGGCATATTCAGCCCCAGCATTTT; CDR3aa: CASNYLQGHIQPQHF
abundance: many; j_gene: TRBJ2-5; d_gene: TRBD1; v_gene: TRBV29-1; CDR3nt: TGCAGCGTCTCTGGACCCACTCCTCAGGGGGCCCTGGAGACCCAGTACTTC; CDR3aa: CSVSGPTPQGALETQYF
abundance: many; j_gene: TRBJ1-2; d_gene: .; v_gene: TRBV27; CDR3nt: TGTGCCAGCAGTTTTGCAAAGAACTATGGCTACACCTTC; CDR3aa: CASSFAKNYGYTF
abundance: few; j_gene: TRBJ2-1; d_gene: TRBD1; v_gene: TRBV19; CDR3nt: TGTGCCAGTAGCGGGGCCCGGGACAGGGTCAATGAGCAGTTCTTC; CDR3aa: CASSGARDRVNEQFF
abundance: .; j_gene: TRBJ2-1; d_gene: .; v_gene: TRBV3-1; CDR3nt: TGTGCCAGCAGCCAAGATCCGGCAGGGGCCATTAATGAGCAGTTCTTC; CDR3aa: CASSQDPAGAINEQFF
abundance: many; j_gene: TRBJ2-5; d_gene: .; v_gene: TRBV6-1; CDR3nt: TGTGCCAGCAGTGAGTCCAGCGGCGCGGGGTGGTTAGAGACCCAGTACTTC; CDR3aa: CASSESSGAGWLETQYF
abundance: once; j_gene: TRBJ2-7; d_gene: .; v_gene: TRBV25-1; CDR3nt: TGTGCCAGCAGTGACGTCCGGAGCTCCTACGAGCAGTACTTC; CDR3aa: CASSDVRSSYEQYF